What follows are 32 T cell receptor beta chains derived from one specimen sequenced in a study of T-cell reconstitution after alpha-beta-depleted transplantation in children. The TCRbeta library was prepared with unique molecular identifiers. One entry per CDR3 protein, called by TCRdb with MiXCR from the PCR reads. This table holds 300,000 to 400,000 distinct CDR3 sequences, around 15% found once. This specimen was PBMCs, mostly from graft donor cells, taken 360 days after TCRalphabeta/CD19-depleted stem cell transplant. All receptors come from a male patient aged 2-15 years who had a stem cell transplant for acute lymphoblastic leukemia, so the T cells may come from the graft donor.

The genes are TRBV29-1 and TRBJ2-5, with 9 bases fitting TRBD1. Trimming cost V 4 bases and J 6 bases; bases outside gene matches: 9. The length of the CDR3 is 14 residues. CDR1 and CDR2 (germline): SQVTM, ANQGSEA. For the CDR3, the DNA is TGCAGCGTTGCGGAGACAGGGGGGACAAAGACCCAGTACTTC. Translating it yields CSVAETGGTKTQYF.

This clonotype occurred a few times. The V and J genes are TRBV10-2 and TRBJ2-3; TRBD2 is a possible D gene (6 bases). V lost 8 bases and J lost 4, with 13 bases in between. CDR1 is WSHSY, CDR2 SAAADI, per germline. The CDR3 consists of 13 residues. The CDR3 is CASVAAGADTQYF. The CDR3 DNA sequence: TGCGCCAGCGTCGCAGCGGGCGCAGATACGCAGTATTTT.

In this sample, this clonotype turned up a few times. V and J are TRBV6-4 and TRBJ2-5; D gene unclear. The CDR3 runs 16 residues. V lost 3 bases and J 1 base, leaving 15 bases between the germline ends. Germline lookup yields CDR1 MRHNA and CDR2 SNTAGT. DNA of the CDR3: TGTGCCAGCAGTGAGCCCCCTCCCCCACGCCAAGAGACCCAGTACTTC. This translates into CASSEPPPPRQETQYF.

This clonotype was observed a handful of times. This chain joins TRBV4-3 and TRBJ2-3, with D possibly being TRBD2 (6 bases). Deletions cut 5 bases from V and 4 bases from J, with 19 bases between. CDR1 is LGHNA, CDR2 YSLEER, per germline. The CDR3 consists of 16 residues. The CDR3 bases are TGCGCCAGCAGCGTCAGTGGGGGGAACCGAGCAGATACGCAGTATTTT. Translation: CASSVSGGNRADTQYF.

This clonotype occurred many times. V is TRBV7-2 and J is TRBJ2-7; 11 nucleotides match TRBD2. Germline trimming cut 1 base from V and 7 bases from J; bases unmatched to any gene: 9. Germline CDR1 SGHTA, CDR2 FQGNSA. This CDR3 region has 16 residues. The CDR3 DNA follows: TGTGCCAGCAGCTTAGGTTCCCTAGCGGGAGGTGGAGAGCAGTACTTC. Amino acid sequence: CASSLGSLAGGGEQYF. Combining the CDR3 with reference TRBV7-2 and TRBJ2-7 gives the whole variable domain GAGVSQSPSNKVTEKGKDVELRCDPISGHTALYWYRQSLGQGLEFLIYFQGNSAPDKSGLPSDRFSAERTGGSVSTLTIQRTQQEDSAVYLCASSLGSLAGGGEQYFGPGTRLTVT.

This clonotype was detected a few times. V is TRBV9 and J is TRBJ2-3; tentatively, D is TRBD1 or TRBD2 (5 bases each). CDR1 and CDR2 (germline): SGDLS, YYNGEE. V gave up 0 bases and J gave up 5 bases, with 13 bases separating them. The CDR3 spans 15 residues. In DNA, the CDR3 is TGTGCCAGCAGCGTAGGTATGGGGACGGGAGATACGCAGTATTTT. It encodes CASSVGMGTGDTQYF.

The V and J genes are TRBV7-3 and TRBJ2-7, with D perhaps given as TRBD1 or TRBD2 (7 bases each). The CDR3 covers 15 residues. Germline V gene lookup returns CDR1 SGHTA and CDR2 FQGTGA. V was shortened by 5 bases and J by 8 bases, with 22 bases between the two germline ends. CDR3 residues: CASSPAGGRADKQYF. The CDR3 DNA is TGTGCCAGCAGCCCAGCAGGGGGGAGGGCCGACAAGCAGTACTTC.

This clonotype was picked up a small number of times. The gene calls are TRBV5-5 and TRBJ2-5; D not certain. V was clipped by 0 bases and J by 5 bases, with 5 bases between them. CDR1 is SGHKS, CDR2 YYEKEE, per germline (reference sequence). The CDR3 consists of 12 residues. The CDR3 DNA reads as TGTGCCAGCAGCTTGGCCGTTGAGACCCAGTACTTC. It encodes CASSLAVETQYF.

This clonotype has ten or more counts. The chain joins TRBV20-1 to TRBJ2-1; possibly TRBD1 or TRBD2 for D (5 bases each). V dropped 2 bases and J dropped 4 bases, with 9 bases sitting between them. Per germline, CDR1 DFQATT and CDR2 SNEGSKA (reference sequence). The CDR3 sequence is 13 residues long. CDR3 region: CSARSGPYNEQFF. The CDR3, as DNA: TGCAGTGCTAGATCGGGGCCATACAATGAGCAGTTCTTC.

The V and J genes are TRBV28 and TRBJ2-1; a weak D match, TRBD1 (5 bases). Germline V gene data show CDR1 as MDHEN and CDR2 as SYDVKM. The V gene lost 7 bases and the J gene lost 6 bases, with 13 bases spanning the gap. This CDR3 has 13 amino acids. CDR3 residues: CASNPGHLNEQFF. The CDR3 nucleotides are TGTGCCAGCAATCCAGGACATCTCAATGAGCAGTTCTTC.

As DNA, the CDR3 is TGTGCCAGCGGGTCGGGGGATGGGGCCAACGTCCTGACTTTC. This encodes CASGSGDGANVLTF. The chain uses TRBV7-9 and TRBJ2-6; possible D gene TRBD2, 6 bases. The germline gives CDR1 SEHNR, CDR2 FQNEAQ (reference sequence). This CDR3 region has 14 residues. The V end was cut by 8 bases, the J end by 3 bases, with 11 bases between.

This clonotype came up a few times. The rearrangement links TRBV9 to TRBJ1-6; 7 bases match TRBD1. The CDR3 consists of 16 residues. Germline-derived CDR1 and CDR2 are SGDLS and YYNGEE. V trimming: 3 bases; J trimming: 0 bases; junction bases outside the gene matches: 3. DNA for the CDR3: TGTGCCAGCAGCGCCAGGGGGAGCTCCTATAATTCACCCCTCCACTTT. Its protein product is CASSARGSSYNSPLHF.

A few counts support this clonotype. The rearrangement joins TRBV30 to TRBJ2-1; D might be TRBD1 (5 bases). Trimming left V 0 bases short and J 6 bases short, with 18 bases between. The CDR3 covers 16 residues. The germline gives CDR1 GTSNPN, CDR2 SVGIG (reference sequence). The CDR3 DNA reads TGTGCCTGGAGTGTAGGGGTCCTCACGTGGGGCAATGAGCAGTTCTTC. This sequence encodes CAWSVGVLTWGNEQFF.

This clonotype was counted only a few times. V is TRBV7-3 and J is TRBJ2-7; the match to TRBD1 covers 9 bases. The V and J ends lost 5 bases and 5 bases, in that order; junction bases with no gene match: 7. The germline V gene has CDR1 SGHTA and CDR2 FQGTGA. This CDR3 comprises 14 residues. CDR3 DNA: TGTGCCAGCAGCGGGAAGGGACAGGGTCACGAGCAGTACTTC. Its protein is CASSGKGQGHEQYF.

This clonotype was counted between two and nine times. V and J are TRBV7-2 and TRBJ1-1; a weak D match, TRBD1 (5 bases). V was clipped by 4 bases and J by 5 bases, with 14 bases between them. The germline gives CDR1 SGHTA, CDR2 FQGNSA. The CDR3 loop spans 14 amino acids. The CDR3 reads CASSSLAGRTEAFF. For the CDR3, the DNA is TGTGCCAGCAGCTCCCTAGCGGGACGGACTGAAGCTTTCTTT.

This clonotype was seen a handful of times. The V and J genes are TRBV29-1 and TRBJ1-2; 10 bases are a match to TRBD1. The CDR3 covers 15 residues. Germline V gives CDR1 SQVTM, CDR2 ANQGSEA. After removal of 4 bases from V and 5 bases from J, the junction contained 10 bases not matched to a gene. The DNA of the CDR3 is TGCAGCGTTGGAATGTTGGGGACAGGGGATTATGGCTACACCTTC. Translated, it gives CSVGMLGTGDYGYTF. Supplemented by reference TRBV29-1 and TRBJ1-2, the full variable domain reads SAVISQKPSRDICQRGTSLTIQCQVDSQVTMMFWYRQQPGQSLTLIATANQGSEATYESGFVIDKFPISRPNLTFSTLTVSNMSPEDSSIYLCSVGMLGTGDYGYTFGSGTRLTVV.

The chain links TRBV5-1 to TRBJ1-3; no reliable D call. The CDR3 runs 16 residues. Germline lookup yields CDR1 SGHRS and CDR2 YFSETQ. V lost 5 bases to trimming and J lost 3 bases, with 18 bases between them. CDR3 sequence reads: CASSTEPIRVGNTIYF. CDR3 nucleotide sequence: TGCGCCAGCAGTACTGAACCGATAAGGGTTGGAAACACCATATATTTT.

This clonotype was recorded a few times. This chain uses TRBV12-3 or TRBV12-4 with TRBJ2-6; 7 bases align to TRBD1. This CDR3 region has 17 residues. Losses at the gene ends were 3 bases for V and 0 bases for J; bases not matched to a gene: 5. The CDR3 is CASSFRGQSSGANVLTF. The CDR3 region has the DNA TGTGCCAGCAGTTTCCGGGGACAGAGCTCTGGGGCCAACGTCCTGACTTTC.

This clonotype was picked up a small number of times. The chain is built from TRBV29-1 and TRBJ2-1, with 8 nucleotides matching TRBD2. CDR1 is SQVTM and CDR2 is ANQGSEA in the germline V gene. This CDR3 contains 17 residues. V shed 3 bases and J 4 bases; nucleotides not matched to a gene: 14. The CDR3 spells CSVETGVAGGSYNEQFF. CDR3 sequence (DNA): TGCAGCGTTGAGACGGGCGTGGCGGGAGGATCGTACAATGAGCAGTTCTTC.

The chain combines TRBV6-2 or TRBV6-3 with TRBJ2-3; no firm D call. This CDR3 region has 15 residues. Germline loops: CDR1 MNHEY, CDR2 SVGEGT. V was pared by 2 bases and J by 1 base, with 10 bases between. CDR3 protein: CASSYGRGRTDTQYF. DNA for the CDR3: TGTGCCAGCAGTTACGGTCGCGGCCGCACAGATACGCAGTATTTT.

The V gene is TRBV28, the J gene TRBJ2-1, with unresolved D. With 5 bases removed from V and 6 bases from J, the gap between germline ends came to 5 bases. The CDR3 is 11 amino acids. The V gene's germline CDR1 is MDHEN and CDR2 SYDVKM. DNA for the CDR3: TGTGCCAGCAGTCACCCCAATGAGCAGTTCTTC. Its protein product is CASSHPNEQFF.

This clonotype was picked up a small number of times. This chain links TRBV12-5 with TRBJ2-1; tentatively, D is TRBD1 or TRBD2 (5 bases each). V was shortened by 7 bases and J by 8 bases, with 21 bases between the two germline ends. Germline assignment: CDR1 LGHNT and CDR2 FRNRAP. The CDR3 has 15 amino acids. The CDR3 loop is CASALVGGAADEQFF. Here the CDR3 DNA reads TGTGCTAGTGCCCTGGTTGGGGGAGCAGCTGATGAGCAGTTCTTC.

This clonotype was observed at least ten times. The rearrangement joins TRBV29-1 to TRBJ1-2, with no clear D. CDR1 is SQVTM, CDR2 ANQGSEA, per germline. There are 13 residues in the CDR3. The V end lost 6 bases, the J end lost 4 bases, and 15 bases lay between the germline ends. CDR3: CSVATDAVYGYTF. The CDR3 DNA reads TGCAGCGTCGCCACCGACGCAGTCTATGGCTACACCTTC.

The chain recombines TRBV2 with TRBJ1-5, with D possibly matching TRBD1 (5 bases). Germline lookup yields CDR1 SNHLY and CDR2 FYNNEI. This CDR3 contains 15 residues. V was cut by 5 bases and J by 5 bases, with 16 bases left in between. CDR3 bases: TGTGCCAGCAGTAACAGGATCCTACAGGATCAGCCCCAGCATTTT. Translation: CASSNRILQDQPQHF.

This clonotype came up a few times. The rearrangement joins TRBV4-1 to TRBJ2-2; D gene uncertain. The CDR3 sequence is 13 residues long. Per germline, CDR1 MGHRA and CDR2 YSYEKL. Trimming took off 7 bases at V and 0 bases at J, with 6 bases between the two ends. CDR3 region: CASIEPNTGELFF. CDR3 bases: TGCGCCAGCATAGAACCGAACACCGGGGAGCTGTTTTTT.

This clonotype was seen many times. This chain connects TRBV9 to TRBJ2-2; 8 bases line up with TRBD1. The J segment lost 3 bases and the V segment lost 0 bases, leaving 7 bases of the junction unmatched. CDR1 SGDLS and CDR2 YYNGEE come from the germline V gene. The CDR3 is 17 amino acids. The CDR3 spells CASSVVSTGAYTGELFF. The CDR3, as DNA: TGTGCCAGCAGCGTAGTCTCGACAGGGGCGTACACCGGGGAGCTGTTTTTT.

Only a few counts were recorded for this clonotype. V and J are TRBV24-1 and TRBJ2-2; tentatively, D is TRBD1 (6 bases). CDR3 size: 17 residues. V was shortened by 2 bases and J by 0 bases, with 12 bases between the two germline ends. Germline V gene lookup returns CDR1 KGHDR and CDR2 SFDVKD. The CDR3, as DNA: TGTGCCACCAGTGATTCCACAGGGATGGCGAACACCGGGGAGCTGTTTTTT. Its translation is CATSDSTGMANTGELFF.

This clonotype came up many times. V and J are TRBV5-1 and TRBJ2-7; TRBD2 is a possible D gene (6 bases). CDR1 is SGHRS and CDR2 is YFSETQ in the germline V gene. The CDR3 consists of 15 residues. Between the trimmed V and J ends, which lost 0 bases and 3 bases, there was a span of 13 bases. The CDR3 DNA sequence: TGCGCCAGCAGCTTGGGAGGAGGGAAAGGCTACGAGCAGTACTTC. Protein product: CASSLGGGKGYEQYF.

The rearrangement uses TRBV29-1 and TRBJ2-1; maybe TRBD2 (5 bases). The CDR3 covers 12 residues. Trimming shortened V by 6 bases and J by 7 bases, and 13 bases separated the two germline ends. Germline loops: CDR1 SQVTM, CDR2 ANQGSEA. CDR3 sequence: CSVGAAPNEQFF. For the CDR3, the DNA is TGCAGCGTGGGAGCAGCTCCAAATGAGCAGTTCTTC.

This clonotype was counted between two and nine times. The V call is TRBV20-1, the J call TRBJ2-6; D not certain. The germline V gene has CDR1 DFQATT and CDR2 SNEGSKA (reference sequence). CDR3 length: 13 residues. V lost 6 bases, J lost 0 bases, and 6 bases lay in between. Here the CDR3 DNA reads TGCAGTGCCGAAGACTCTGGGGCCAACGTCCTGACTTTC. Encoded protein: CSAEDSGANVLTF.

In this sample, this clonotype turned up many times. Here the CDR3 reads CSATTDTQYF. The CDR3 DNA is TGCAGTGCTACCACAGATACGCAGTATTTT. The chain links TRBV20-1 to TRBJ2-3; D unresolved. Germline lookup yields CDR1 DFQATT and CDR2 SNEGSKA (reference sequence). Trimming pared 4 bases from V and 2 bases from J, leaving 1 base between. The CDR3 runs 10 residues.

V and J are TRBV6-2 or TRBV6-3 and TRBJ2-7; D is tentatively TRBD1 or TRBD2 (6 bases each). From germline, CDR1 is MNHEY and CDR2 SVGEGT. Trimming took off 0 bases at V and 3 bases at J, with 18 bases between the two ends. The CDR3 totals 17 residues. CDR3 residues: CASSYSSSGLQGYEQYF. The CDR3 region has the DNA TGTGCCAGCAGTTACTCGAGCTCAGGACTACAGGGCTACGAGCAGTACTTC.